The clone carrying this TCR beta chain showed up many times. Its antigen is not identified. The authors ran a second PCR of roughly 6 to 12 cycles using a sample-barcoded 5' primer and a J-beta primer mix. Tags on each cDNA molecule came from a template-switch adaptor with 12 random nucleotides. TCRdb recomputed calls from the 5' RACE reads with MiXCR, one row per CDR3 protein. The top ten hold roughly 8% of the sample, which has 1.5 million to 2 million distinct CDR3 sequences, 28% seen once. Trimming cost V 4 bases and J 6 bases; bases outside gene matches: 5. Germline V gene data show CDR1 as SGHRS and CDR2 as YFSETQ. This CDR3 has 14 amino acids. This sample was taken from a study of blood T cells in healthy people across ages. Study results and limitations: Compared with aged donors, long-lived donors showed fewer expanded clones, suggesting selection.

This sequence joins TRBV5-1 and TRBJ2-1; 9 positions agree with TRBD2. This TCR was sampled from a woman under 40 in good health. The sample comprised blood. The CDR3 reads CASSLASGVNEQFF. DNA of the CDR3: TGCGCCAGCAGCCTGGCTAGCGGGGTCAATGAGCAGTTCTTC. Filled out from reference TRBV5-1 and TRBJ2-1, the complete variable domain reads KAGVTQTPRYLIKTRGQQVTLSCSPISGHRSVSWYQQTPGQGLQFLFEYFSETQRNKGNFPGRFSGRQFSNSRSEMNVSTLELGDSALYLCASSLASGVNEQFFGPGTRLTVL.